The 15 T cell receptor beta chains below all came from one sample that was sequenced in a study of CD8 T cells in ankylosing spondylitis. From the 5' RACE reads, TCRdb called clonotypes with MiXCR, one entry per CDR3 protein. The sample has just under 350,000 distinct CDR3 sequences; 14% to 15% are singletons. The material sequenced was blood, either unsorted or a sorted T cell fraction (not recorded which). The receptors come from a male donor with ankylosing spondylitis or in good health (not recorded which).

This clonotype was counted between two and nine times. This rearrangement joins TRBV5-5 to TRBJ2-1; the D is unclear. Trimming left V 0 bases short and J 10 bases short, with 11 bases between. CDR1 is SGHKS and CDR2 is YYEKEE in the germline V gene (reference sequence). This CDR3 has 13 amino acids. In DNA form, the CDR3 reads TGTGCCAGCAGCTTGGCTCAAGGCAGGGAGCAGTTCTTC. Amino acids: CASSLAQGREQFF. Filled out from reference TRBV5-5 and TRBJ2-1, the complete variable domain reads DAGVTQSPTHLIKTRGQQVTLRCSPISGHKSVSWYQQVLGQGPQFIFQYYEKEERGRGNFPDRFSARQFPNYSSELNVNALLLGDSALYLCASSLAQGREQFFGPGTRLTVL.

The chain has TRBV5-6 and TRBJ2-5; D gene uncertain. Germline CDR1 SGHDT, CDR2 YYEEEE. Deletions cut 0 bases from V and 2 bases from J, with 5 bases between. The length of the CDR3 is 13 residues. The CDR3 region has the DNA TGTGCCAGCAGCTTGGAGAATCAAGAGACCCAGTACTTC. Translation gives CASSLENQETQYF.

There are many counts of this clonotype. The chain has TRBV12-3 or TRBV12-4 and TRBJ2-7; D gene uncertain. The CDR3 covers 14 residues. V lost 2 bases and J 2 bases, leaving 10 bases between the germline ends. The CDR3 DNA is TGTGCCAGCAGTTTATCCGGGTATCCCTACGAGCAGTACTTC. Translating gives CASSLSGYPYEQYF.

There are a few counts of this clonotype. This chain links TRBV10-3 with TRBJ2-7, with D possibly TRBD2 on 6 matching bases. The CDR3 spans 16 residues. Trimming shortened V by 2 bases and J by 4 bases, and 18 bases separated the two germline ends. Germline loops: CDR1 ENHRY, CDR2 SYGVKD. CDR3 sequence: CAISELFPGLNYEQYF. The CDR3, as DNA: TGTGCCATCAGTGAGCTTTTTCCGGGACTGAATTACGAGCAGTACTTC.

This clonotype has more than one count but fewer than ten. The V and J genes are TRBV2 and TRBJ2-1; 10 bases fit TRBD2. Germline V gene data show CDR1 as SNHLY and CDR2 as FYNNEI. With 5 bases clipped from V and 2 bases from J, the junction kept 3 bases outside the gene matches. The CDR3 runs 15 residues. CDR3 DNA: TGTGCCAGCAGTTCCCTAGCGGGGGCCTACAATGAGCAGTTCTTC. It translates to CASSSLAGAYNEQFF.

The J gene is TRBJ2-7, the V gene TRBV12-3 or TRBV12-4; D uncertain. The V gene lost 3 bases and the J gene lost 7 bases, with 7 bases spanning the gap. CDR3 size: 11 residues. CDR3 amino acids: CASSFSREQYF. CDR3 DNA: TGTGCCAGCAGTTTTAGCCGGGAGCAGTACTTC.

This CDR3 reads CASIRTGGTGELFF. CDR3 coding DNA: TGTGCCAGCATCCGGACAGGGGGCACCGGGGAGCTGTTTTTT. The chain carries TRBV6-1 and TRBJ2-2; 10 nucleotides line up with TRBD1. The CDR3 extends over 14 amino acids. Germline values: CDR1 MNHNS, CDR2 SASEGT. After removal of 7 bases from V and 4 bases from J, the junction contained 3 bases not matched to a gene.

This clonotype was found many times. V usage is TRBV11-2 and J usage is TRBJ1-6, with D uncertain. Germline CDR1 reads SGHAT; CDR2 reads FQNNGV. V was pared by 2 bases and J by 17 bases, with 16 bases between. This CDR3 region has 13 residues. CDR3 residues: CASSLMYGEDFHF. CDR3 bases: TGTGCCAGCAGCTTAATGTATGGTGAGGATTTCCACTTT.

This clonotype has only a few counts. The V gene is TRBV20-1, the J gene TRBJ2-7; 9 bases agree with TRBD1. CDR1 is DFQATT and CDR2 is SNEGSKA in the germline V gene (reference sequence). The CDR3 extends over 13 amino acids. Unmatched junction bases numbered 5, after V lost 7 bases and J lost 1 base. CDR3 protein: CSGRDRDSYEQYF. The CDR3 coding sequence is TGCAGTGGGAGGGACAGGGATTCCTACGAGCAGTACTTC.

The V gene is TRBV6-2 or TRBV6-3, the J gene TRBJ2-1, with no clear D. Germline V gene sequence: CDR1 MNHEY, CDR2 SVGEGT. The CDR3 is 15 amino acids. The V gene lost 5 bases and the J gene lost 7 bases, with 18 bases spanning the gap. The DNA of the CDR3 is TGTGCCAGCAGTCCGAATTTGGGAAAGGTAAATGAGCAGTTCTTC. Its translation is CASSPNLGKVNEQFF.

The chain couples TRBV11-1 to TRBJ2-7; 7 bases are a match to TRBD1. The ends lost 4 bases at V and 4 bases at J; junction bases unmatched: 19. Germline CDR1 reads SGHAT; CDR2 reads FQDESV (reference sequence). The CDR3 runs 18 residues. For the CDR3, the DNA is TGTGCCAGCAGCTCCCAATCACCCCTACCGGGACAGCAATACGAGCAGTACTTC. As protein: CASSSQSPLPGQQYEQYF. The whole variable domain, filled in from reference TRBV11-1 and TRBJ2-7, reads EAEVAQSPRYKITEKSQAVAFWCDPISGHATLYWYRQILGQGPELLVQFQDESVVDDSQLPKDRFSAERLKGVDSTLKIQPAELGDSAMYLCASSSQSPLPGQQYEQYFGPGTRLTVT.

Only a few counts were recorded for this clonotype. This chain uses TRBV20-1 with TRBJ2-1; 10 nucleotides match TRBD2. After removal of 6 bases from V and 2 bases from J, the junction contained 4 bases not matched to a gene. Germline lookup yields CDR1 DFQATT and CDR2 SNEGSKA (reference sequence). The CDR3 runs 14 residues. In nucleotides, the CDR3 is TGCAGTGCCTCAAGCGGGAGGGCCTACAATGAGCAGTTCTTC. Its translation: CSASSGRAYNEQFF.

The chain uses TRBV7-9 and TRBJ1-2, with TRBD1 matching 10 bases. CDR3 length: 16 amino acids. V lost 5 bases and J lost 7; bases outside the gene matches: 13. From germline, CDR1 is SEHNR and CDR2 FQNEAQ (reference sequence). The CDR3 loop reads CASSPYPRQGAGGYTF. DNA for the CDR3: TGTGCCAGCAGCCCTTACCCTAGACAGGGGGCAGGTGGCTACACCTTC.

The V call is TRBV29-1, the J call TRBJ2-1; no clear D gene. CDR1 SQVTM and CDR2 ANQGSEA come from the germline V gene. The CDR3 spans 14 residues. V lost 2 bases to trimming and J lost 5 bases, with 13 bases between them. CDR3 in DNA: TGCAGCGTTGAAACCCCCCCTTCTAACAATGAGCAGTTCTTC. Protein sequence: CSVETPPSNNEQFF.

In nucleotides, the CDR3 is TGTGCCAGCAGTGAATATTGGCAAGGGTATGGCTACACCTTC. Its translation: CASSEYWQGYGYTF. The rearrangement joins TRBV6-1 to TRBJ1-2; D is unclear. Trimming cost V 2 bases and J 5 bases, with 12 bases left between them. CDR1 and CDR2 (germline): MNHNS, SASEGT. The CDR3 consists of 14 residues.